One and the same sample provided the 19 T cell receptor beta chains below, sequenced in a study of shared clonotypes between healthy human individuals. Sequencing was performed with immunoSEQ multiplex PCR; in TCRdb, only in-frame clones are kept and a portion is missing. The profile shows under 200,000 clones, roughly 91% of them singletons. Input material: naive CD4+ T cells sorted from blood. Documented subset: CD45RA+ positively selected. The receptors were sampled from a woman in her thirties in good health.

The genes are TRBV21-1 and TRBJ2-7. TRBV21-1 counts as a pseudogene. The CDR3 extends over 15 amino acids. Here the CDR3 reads CASSKVSADSYEQYF. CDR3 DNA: TGTGCCAGCAGCAAAGTGTCTGCCGACTCCTACGAGCAGTACTTC.

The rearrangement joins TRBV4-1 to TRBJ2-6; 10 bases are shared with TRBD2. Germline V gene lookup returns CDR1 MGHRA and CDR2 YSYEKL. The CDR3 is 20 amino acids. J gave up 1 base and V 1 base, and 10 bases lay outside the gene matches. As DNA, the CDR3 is TGCGCCAGCAGCCAAGGGAGGCTAGCGGGGGCAATTTCTGGGGCCAACGTCCTGACTTTC. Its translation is CASSQGRLAGAISGANVLTF.

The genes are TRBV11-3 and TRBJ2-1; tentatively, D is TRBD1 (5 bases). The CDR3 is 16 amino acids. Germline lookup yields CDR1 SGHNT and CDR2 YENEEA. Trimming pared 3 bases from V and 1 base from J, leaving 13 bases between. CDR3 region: CASSLSAGPSYNEQFF. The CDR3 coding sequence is TGTGCCAGCAGCTTGAGTGCAGGGCCTTCCTACAATGAGCAGTTCTTC.

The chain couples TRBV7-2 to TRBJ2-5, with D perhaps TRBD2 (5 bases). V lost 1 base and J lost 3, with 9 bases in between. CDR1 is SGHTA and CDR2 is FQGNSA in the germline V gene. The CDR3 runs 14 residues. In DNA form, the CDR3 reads TGTGCCAGCAGCTTAGATCCGGGAAAAGAGACCCAGTACTTC. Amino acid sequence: CASSLDPGKETQYF. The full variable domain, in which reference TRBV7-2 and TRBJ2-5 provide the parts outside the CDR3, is GAGVSQSPSNKVTEKGKDVELRCDPISGHTALYWYRQSLGQGLEFLIYFQGNSAPDKSGLPSDRFSAERTGGSVSTLTIQRTQQEDSAVYLCASSLDPGKETQYFGPGTRLLVL.

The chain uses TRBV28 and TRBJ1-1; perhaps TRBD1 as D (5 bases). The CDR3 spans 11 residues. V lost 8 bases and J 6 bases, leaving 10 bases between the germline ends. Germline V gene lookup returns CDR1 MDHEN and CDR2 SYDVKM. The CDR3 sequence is CASCWGAEAFF. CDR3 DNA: TGTGCCAGCTGCTGGGGGGCTGAAGCTTTCTTT.

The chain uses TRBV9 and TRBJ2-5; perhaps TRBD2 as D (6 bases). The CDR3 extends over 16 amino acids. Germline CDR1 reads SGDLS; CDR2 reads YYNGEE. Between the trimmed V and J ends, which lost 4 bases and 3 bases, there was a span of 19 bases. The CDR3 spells CASSPLRDGPKETQYF. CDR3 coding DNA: TGTGCCAGCAGCCCACTGCGGGACGGGCCTAAAGAGACCCAGTACTTC.

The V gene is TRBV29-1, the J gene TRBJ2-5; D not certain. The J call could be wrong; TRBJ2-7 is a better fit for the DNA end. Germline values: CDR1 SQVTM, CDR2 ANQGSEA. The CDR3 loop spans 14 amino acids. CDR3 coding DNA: TGCAGCGTTCGGCCGCAGGAGAAGTCCTACGAGCAGTACTTC. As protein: CSVRPQEKSYEQYF.

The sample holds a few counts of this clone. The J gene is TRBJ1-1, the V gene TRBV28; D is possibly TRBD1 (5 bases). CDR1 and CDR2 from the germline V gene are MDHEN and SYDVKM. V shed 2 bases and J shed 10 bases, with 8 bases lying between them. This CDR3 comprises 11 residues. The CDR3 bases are TGTGCCAGCAGTTTAGGAAGGGGAGCTTTCTTT. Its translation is CASSLGRGAFF.

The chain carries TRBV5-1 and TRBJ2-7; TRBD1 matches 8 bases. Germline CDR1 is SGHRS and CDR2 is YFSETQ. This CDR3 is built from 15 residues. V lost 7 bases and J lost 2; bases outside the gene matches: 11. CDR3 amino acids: CASASGDRLTYEQYF. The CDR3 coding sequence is TGCGCCAGCGCGTCGGGGGACAGGCTTACCTACGAGCAGTACTTC.

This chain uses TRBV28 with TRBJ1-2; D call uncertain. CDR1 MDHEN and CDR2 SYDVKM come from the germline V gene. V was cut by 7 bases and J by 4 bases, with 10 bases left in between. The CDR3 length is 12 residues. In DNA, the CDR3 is TGTGCCAGCATGCAGCGGCCCTATGGCTACACCTTC. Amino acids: CASMQRPYGYTF.

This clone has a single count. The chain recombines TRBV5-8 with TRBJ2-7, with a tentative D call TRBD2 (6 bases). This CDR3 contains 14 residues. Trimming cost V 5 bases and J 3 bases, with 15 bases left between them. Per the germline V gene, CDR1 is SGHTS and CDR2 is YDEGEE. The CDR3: CASSHDGRVYEQYF. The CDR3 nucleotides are TGTGCCAGCAGTCATGACGGGAGAGTCTACGAGCAGTACTTC.

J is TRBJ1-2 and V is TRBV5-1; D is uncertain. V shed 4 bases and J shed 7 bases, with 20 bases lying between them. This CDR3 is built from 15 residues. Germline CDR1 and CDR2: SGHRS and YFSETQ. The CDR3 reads CASSPGVERAGGYTF. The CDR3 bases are TGCGCCAGCAGCCCCGGGGTTGAAAGGGCTGGTGGCTACACCTTC.

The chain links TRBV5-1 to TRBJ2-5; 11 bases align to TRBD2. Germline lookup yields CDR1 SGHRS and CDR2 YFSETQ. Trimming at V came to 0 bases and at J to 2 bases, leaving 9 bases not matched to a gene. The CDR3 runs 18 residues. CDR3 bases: TGCGCCAGCAGCTTGGTTAATATAGCGGGAGGGGGACAAGAGACCCAGTACTTC. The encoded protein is CASSLVNIAGGGQETQYF.

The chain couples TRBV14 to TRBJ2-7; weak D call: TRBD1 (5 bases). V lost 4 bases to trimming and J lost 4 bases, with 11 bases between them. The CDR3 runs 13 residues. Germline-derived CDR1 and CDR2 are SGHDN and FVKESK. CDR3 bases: TGTGCCAGCAGCCCCAGGGTTGCGTACGAGCAGTACTTC. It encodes CASSPRVAYEQYF.

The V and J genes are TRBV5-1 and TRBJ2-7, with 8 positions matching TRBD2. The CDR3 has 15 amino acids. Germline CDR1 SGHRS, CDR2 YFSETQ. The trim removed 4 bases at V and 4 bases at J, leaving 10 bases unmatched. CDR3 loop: CASSPRGGGSYEQYF. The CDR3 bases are TGCGCCAGCAGCCCACGGGGGGGCGGGAGTTACGAGCAGTACTTC.

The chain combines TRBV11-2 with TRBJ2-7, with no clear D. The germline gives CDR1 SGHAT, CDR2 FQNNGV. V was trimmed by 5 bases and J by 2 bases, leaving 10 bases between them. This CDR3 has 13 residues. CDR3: CASSTLKTYEQYF. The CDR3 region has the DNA TGTGCCAGCAGCACTTTAAAAACCTACGAGCAGTACTTC.

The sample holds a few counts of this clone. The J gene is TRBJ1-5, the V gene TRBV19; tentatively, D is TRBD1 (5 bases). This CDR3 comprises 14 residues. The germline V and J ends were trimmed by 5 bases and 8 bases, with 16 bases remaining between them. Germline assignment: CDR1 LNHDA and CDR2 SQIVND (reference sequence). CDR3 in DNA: TGTGCCAGTAGTCACCCGACAGCCAAGGAGCCCCAGCATTTT. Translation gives CASSHPTAKEPQHF.

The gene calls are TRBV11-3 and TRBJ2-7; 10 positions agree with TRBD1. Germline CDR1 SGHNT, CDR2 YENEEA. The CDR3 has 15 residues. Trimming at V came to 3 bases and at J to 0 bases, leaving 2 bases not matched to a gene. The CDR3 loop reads CASSLGQGNSYEQYF. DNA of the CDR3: TGTGCCAGCAGCTTGGGACAGGGGAACTCCTACGAGCAGTACTTC.

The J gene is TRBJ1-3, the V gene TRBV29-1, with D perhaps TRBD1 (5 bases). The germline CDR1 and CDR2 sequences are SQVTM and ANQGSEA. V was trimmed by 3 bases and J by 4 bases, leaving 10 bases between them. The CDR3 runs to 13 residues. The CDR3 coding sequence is TGCAGCGTTGAGGAAGGGGCCGGAAACACCATATATTTT. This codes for CSVEEGAGNTIYF.